This T cell receptor beta chain was recorded in a study of T cell responses to AZD1222 COVID-19 vaccine. As regards this clone: The antigen remains unidentified.

Only in-frame clones appear in the TCRdb table, and some are missing; sequencing was by immunoSEQ multiplex PCR. The sample carries 90,000 to 100,000 clones, 70% to 90% recorded once. V lost 3 bases, J lost 8 bases, and 8 bases lay in between. Per germline, CDR1 SQVTM and CDR2 ANQGSEA. The CDR3 has 11 residues. Study conclusions and caveats: Spike-specific TCR breadth and depth rose after two AZD1222 doses. Possibly, clonal diversity was underestimated; donors were largely white British and included more females. Baseline testing showed seropositivity in only six or seven AZD1222 recipients. Reportedly, close to half of spike-specific TCRs are directed against unmutated variant regions.

This chain uses TRBV29-1 with TRBJ2-1; D is uncertain. The sequencing here drew on peripheral blood, taken on day 0 of AZD1222 vaccination. This TCR derives from an adult in good health. The CDR3 sequence is CSVDRYDEQFF. The CDR3 DNA reads TGCAGCGTTGATCGGTACGATGAGCAGTTCTTC.